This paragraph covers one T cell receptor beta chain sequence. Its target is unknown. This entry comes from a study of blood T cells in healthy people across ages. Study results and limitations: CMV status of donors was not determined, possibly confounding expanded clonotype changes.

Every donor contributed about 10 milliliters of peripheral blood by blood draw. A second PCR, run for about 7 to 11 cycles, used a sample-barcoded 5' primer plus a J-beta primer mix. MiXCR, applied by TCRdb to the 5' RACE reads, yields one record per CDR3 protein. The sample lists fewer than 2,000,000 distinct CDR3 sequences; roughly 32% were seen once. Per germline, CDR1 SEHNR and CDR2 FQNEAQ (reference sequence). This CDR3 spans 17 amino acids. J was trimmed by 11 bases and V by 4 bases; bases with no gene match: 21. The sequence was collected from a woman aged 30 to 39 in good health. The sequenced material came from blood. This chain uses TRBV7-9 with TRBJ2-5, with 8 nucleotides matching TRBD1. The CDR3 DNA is TGTGCCAGCAGCTCAACCGCCGGGACAGGCTACTCCTACGGGCAGTACTTC. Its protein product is CASSSTAGTGYSYGQYF.